This T cell receptor (beta chain) was found in a study of blood T cell repertoires in COVID-19. Original data processing: Amplification of reference gene primers was used by the study to estimate nucleated cell counts. Only in-frame clones appear in the TCRdb table, and some are missing; sequencing was by immunoSEQ multiplex PCR. The D gene and trimming were derived from the DNA, and the V and J assignments and clone size from that table. The table shows some 96,000 clones, with over 75% occurring only once. The material sequenced was peripheral blood. The sequence derives from a man aged 30 to 39 in a cohort sampled during active COVID-19.

The CDR3: CAISEISTGSGNTIYF. The CDR3 bases are TGTGCCATCAGTGAGATCTCGACGGGCTCTGGAAACACCATATATTTT. The V and J genes are TRBV10-3 and TRBJ1-3; D unresolved. The ends were cut back, 2 bases at V and 0 bases at J, with 11 bases in the middle. This CDR3 comprises 16 residues. CDR1 and CDR2 (germline): ENHRY, SYGVKD.